A selection of T cell receptor beta chains follows, all from one sample in a study of shared clonotypes between healthy human individuals. TCRdb's table, derived via immunoSEQ multiplex PCR, lists solely in-frame clones and lacks some. The sample shows about 2.1 million clones, roughly 93% of them seen only once. Sequencing was performed on naive CD8+ T cells from PBMCs. The origin of the receptors is a young man in good health. Some clones in this sample may be carry-over from other donors' samples. CDR3s include the opening cysteine and the closing phenylalanine or tryptophan. D genes are given only for firm matches. Part of the rows lack a size; the others show once, few, many or a class for expanded clones.

D	size	V	J	CDR3	DNA
-	-	TRBV4-3	TRBJ2-1	CASSRKISGGEIHNEQFF	TGCGCCAGCAGCCGGAAAATTTCAGGGGGGGAGATTCACAATGAGCAGTTCTTC
TRBD2	-	TRBV27	TRBJ2-2	CASSPGAGPGELFF	TGTGCCAGCAGCCCCGGAGCGGGACCCGGGGAGCTGTTTTTT
-	-	TRBV11-2	TRBJ2-2	CASSLWGDTGELFF	TGTGCCAGCAGCCTATGGGGGGACACCGGGGAGCTGTTTTTT
-	-	TRBV5-4	TRBJ2-3	CASSSRGYLRGLDTQYF	TGTGCCAGCAGCTCTAGGGGATATTTACGTGGCTTAGATACGCAGTATTTT
-	-	TRBV27	TRBJ1-1	CASRSGGGITEAFF	TGTGCCAGCCGTAGCGGGGGGGGCATCACTGAAGCTTTCTTT
-	-	TRBV13	TRBJ1-1	CASSLAGLEREAFF	TGTGCCAGCAGCTTGGCTGGACTGGAGAGGGAAGCTTTCTTT
-	-	TRBV27	TRBJ2-1	CASTQRASPNEQFF	TGTGCCAGCACCCAGAGGGCTAGCCCCAATGAGCAGTTCTTC
-	-	TRBV11-2	TRBJ2-1	CASSLGEYNEQFF	TGTGCCAGCAGCTTGGGAGAGTACAATGAGCAGTTCTTC
TRBD1	-	TRBV9	TRBJ2-7	CASSPETGTGVYEQYF	TGTGCCAGCAGCCCCGAAACCGGGACAGGGGTATACGAGCAGTACTTC
TRBD1	once	TRBV27	TRBJ1-2	CASSLWSGTDYGYTF	TGTGCCAGCAGTTTATGGTCCGGGACAGACTATGGCTACACCTTC
-	few	TRBV27	TRBJ1-1	CASSLGGGTEAFF	TGTGCCAGCAGTTTAGGGGGGGGCACTGAAGCTTTCTTT